These T cell receptor beta chains were read from a single sample in a study of cytomegalovirus exposure and HLA in healthy donors. The method was immunoSEQ multiplex PCR; TCRdb's version includes in-frame clones alone and lacks a portion of them. The top ten hold about 4.2% of the sample, which has 78,000 or so clones, approximately 67% seen once. Sequencing input: PBMCs. The receptors originated from a male donor in good health and CMV-seropositive. Both conserved end residues are part of each CDR3. The order of the fields is J gene, V gene, clone size, D gene, CDR3 protein, CDR3 DNA. The D gene is left open where the match is weak. Expanded clones get a size class; other rows say once, few or many, or leave the size out.

TRBJ2-7 | TRBV18 | . | . | CASSPRGQSYEQYF | TGTGCCAGCTCACCCAGAGGACAGAGCTACGAGCAGTACTTC
TRBJ1-6 | TRBV5-1 | . | TRBD1 | CASSPGTGGSPLHF | TGCGCCAGCAGCCCCGGGACAGGGGGATCACCCCTCCACTTT
TRBJ1-5 | TRBV5-5 | . | . | CASSFRLGGPQHF | TGTGCCAGCAGCTTTCGACTGGGAGGGCCCCAGCATTTT
TRBJ2-3 | TRBV6-5 | . | . | CASSSAGQHTDTQYF | TGTGCCAGCAGTTCTGCGGGACAGCACACAGATACGCAGTATTTT
TRBJ2-5 | TRBV10-3 | . | TRBD2 | CAISGLAGGEETQYF | TGTGCCATCAGTGGACTAGCGGGAGGGGAAGAGACCCAGTACTTC
TRBJ2-7 | TRBV7-9 | . | TRBD1 | CASSIADRENEQYF | TGTGCCAGCAGCATAGCGGACAGGGAAAACGAGCAGTACTTC
TRBJ2-2 | TRBV11-3 | . | . | CASSARYGSPDLNTGELFF | TGTGCCAGCAGCGCCCGGTACGGGTCCCCAGATTTGAACACCGGGGAGCTGTTTTTT
TRBJ1-1 | TRBV28 | few | . | CASSSGINTEAFF | TGTGCCAGCAGTTCGGGTATCAACACTGAAGCTTTCTTT
TRBJ2-7 | TRBV6-1 | . | TRBD2 | CASSVSGGEQYF | TGTGCCAGCAGTGTTTCGGGGGGGGAGCAGTACTTC
TRBJ1-4 | TRBV6-5 | few | . | CASSSGGRHEKLFF | TGTGCCAGCAGTTCGGGGGGGCGCCATGAAAAACTGTTTTTT
TRBJ2-7 | TRBV14 | . | TRBD1 | CASRRTGGILYF | TGTGCCAGCAGACGGACAGGGGGCATTCTGTACTTC
TRBJ2-1 | TRBV27 | . | . | CASSLSRLWNEQFF | TGTGCCAGCAGCCTGAGCCGCTTATGGAATGAGCAGTTCTTC
TRBJ2-5 | TRBV19 | . | . | CAFGGSQETQYF | TGTGCGTTTGGGGGCTCCCAAGAGACCCAGTACTTC
TRBJ1-1 | TRBV28 | . | TRBD1 | CASSPNRGLMNTEAFF | TGTGCCAGCAGTCCCAACAGGGGGCTCATGAACACTGAAGCTTTCTTT
TRBJ1-2 | TRBV28 | . | TRBD1 | CASKTGGVYGYTF | TGTGCCAGTAAAACAGGGGGCGTCTATGGCTACACCTTC
TRBJ2-7 | TRBV10-3 | . | TRBD1 | CAIRSGTGDYEQYF | TGTGCCATCAGATCCGGGACAGGGGACTACGAGCAGTACTTC
TRBJ1-2 | TRBV27 | few | TRBD1 | CASRNQGDYGYTF | TGTGCCAGCAGAAACCAGGGGGACTATGGCTACACCTTC
TRBJ1-5 | TRBV5-6 | . | TRBD1 | CASSLWDRRLLSFTQPQHF | TGTGCCAGCAGCTTGTGGGACAGGAGACTCCTCAGTTTTACGCAGCCCCAGCATTTT
TRBJ1-1 | TRBV10-3 | . | . | CAITTTGNTEAFF | TGTGCCATCACTACGACGGGGAACACTGAAGCTTTCTTT
TRBJ2-1 | TRBV27 | . | . | CATHTESSYNEQFF | TGTGCCACCCATACCGAGAGCTCCTACAATGAGCAGTTCTTC
TRBJ2-2 | TRBV7-6 | . | . | CASSLISRLDVATGELFF | TGTGCCAGCAGCTTAATATCTAGGCTGGATGTAGCCACCGGGGAGCTGTTTTTT
TRBJ2-5 | TRBV30 | . | . | CASFQGTGTQYF | TGTGCCTCGTTCCAGGGAACGGGGACCCAGTACTTC
TRBJ1-1 | TRBV5-1 | few | . | CASSLQGGWGTEAFF | TGCGCCAGCAGCTTGCAGGGAGGTTGGGGCACTGAAGCTTTCTTT
TRBJ2-5 | TRBV7-9 | . | . | CASSPDRRGETQYF | TGTGCCAGCAGCCCGGATAGGCGGGGAGAGACCCAGTACTTC
TRBJ2-7 | TRBV18 | . | . | CASSPSRGSYEQYF | TGTGCCAGCTCACCTTCTAGGGGCTCCTACGAGCAGTACTTC
TRBJ2-7 | TRBV15 | few | TRBD2 | CATSVGGTYEQYF | TGTGCCACCAGCGTGGGGGGGACCTACGAGCAGTACTTC
TRBJ1-1 | TRBV7-3 | few | TRBD1 | CASSLRAGTGKLNTEAFF | TGTGCCAGCAGCCTTCGAGCCGGGACAGGGAAATTGAACACTGAAGCTTTCTTT
TRBJ2-7 | TRBV5-8 | . | . | CASSLRGRTGEQYF | TGTGCCAGCAGCTTAAGGGGTAGAACGGGTGAGCAGTACTTC
TRBJ2-1 | TRBV4-1 | . | . | CASSHQLGYNEQFF | TGCGCCAGCAGCCACCAACTAGGCTACAATGAGCAGTTCTTC
TRBJ2-1 | TRBV25-1 | . | TRBD2 | CASRGAGPSYNEQFF | TGTGCCAGCAGAGGAGCGGGGCCCTCCTACAATGAGCAGTTCTTC
TRBJ2-7 | TRBV6-1 | . | TRBD2 | CASSEALRSSGSNEQYF | TGTGCCAGCAGTGAAGCGCTTCGGTCTAGCGGGAGTAACGAGCAGTACTTC